What follows describes a single T cell receptor (beta chain). Participants were aged about 18 to 89 years from about two dozen US areas. This specimen belongs to a study of blood T cell repertoires in COVID-19. Germline CDR1 and CDR2: MGHRA and YSYEKL. V was clipped by 0 bases and J by 6 bases; unmatched bases: 7. The CDR3 is 16 amino acids. Methods used by the authors: Amplifying reference gene primers gave estimates of nucleated cell counts. Generated by immunoSEQ multiplex PCR, the TCRdb table keeps only in-frame clones and is missing some. The V and J calls and clone size are taken from that table; D and trimming were inferred from the DNA. Seen here are some 460,000 clones, roughly 87% observed once, and the top ten hold nearly 2%.

The material sequenced was PBMCs or T cells enriched from blood (not recorded which). The chain links TRBV4-1 to TRBJ2-7; 11 nucleotides line up with TRBD2. This TCR came from a woman younger than 30 with acute COVID-19. For the CDR3, the DNA is TGCGCCAGCAGCCAAGATAGCGGGAGGGCCATCGGCGAGCAGTACTTC. Translated, it gives CASSQDSGRAIGEQYF.